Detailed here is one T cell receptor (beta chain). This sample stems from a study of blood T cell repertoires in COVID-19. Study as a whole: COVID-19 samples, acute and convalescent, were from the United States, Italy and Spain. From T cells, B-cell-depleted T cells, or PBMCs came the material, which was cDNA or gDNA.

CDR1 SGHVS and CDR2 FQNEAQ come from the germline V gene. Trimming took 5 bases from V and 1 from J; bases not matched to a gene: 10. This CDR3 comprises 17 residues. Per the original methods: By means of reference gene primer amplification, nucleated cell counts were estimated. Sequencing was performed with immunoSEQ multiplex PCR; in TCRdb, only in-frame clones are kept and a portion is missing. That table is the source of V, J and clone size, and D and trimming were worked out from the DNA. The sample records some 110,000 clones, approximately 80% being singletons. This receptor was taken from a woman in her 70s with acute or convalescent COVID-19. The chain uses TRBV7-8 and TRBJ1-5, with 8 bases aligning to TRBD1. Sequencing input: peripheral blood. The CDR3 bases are TGTGCCAGCAGCACACCAGGGGGCGGGACAAGCAATCAGCCCCAGCATTTT. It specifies CASSTPGGGTSNQPQHF.